The 15 T cell receptor beta chains below come from one sample, sequenced in a study of blood T cell repertoires in COVID-19. Libraries were prepared by immunoSEQ multiplex PCR; TCRdb keeps only in-frame clonotypes and omits some of them. The table has 200,000 to 250,000 clones, more than 80% seen once. Input material: peripheral blood. These receptors originate from a human donor in a cohort sampled during active COVID-19.

CDR3 DNA: TGTGCCAGTAGTGCGTGGTCGGGGACTGAAGCTTTCTTT. Protein: CASSAWSGTEAFF. The gene calls are TRBV19 and TRBJ1-1; D unresolved. Germline V gene data show CDR1 as LNHDA and CDR2 as SQIVND (reference sequence). This CDR3 spans 13 amino acids. V was clipped by 5 bases and J by 5 bases, with 12 bases between them.

V gene TRBV14 combines with J gene TRBJ2-1, with D hard to call. Germline V gene lookup returns CDR1 SGHDN and CDR2 FVKESK. CDR3 length: 12 residues. The V gene lost 4 bases and the J gene lost 1 base, with 2 bases spanning the gap. Here the CDR3 DNA reads TGTGCCAGCAGCCTATCCTACAATGAGCAGTTCTTC. Protein: CASSLSYNEQFF.

The J gene is TRBJ1-1, the V gene TRBV27; no reliable D call. The ends were cut back, 5 bases at V and 11 bases at J, with 21 bases in the middle. The CDR3 is 14 amino acids. Germline assignment: CDR1 MNHEY and CDR2 SMNVEV (reference sequence). The CDR3 nucleotides are TGTGCCAGCAGTCCAAGTACCGCAGGTCCGGGGGCTTTCTTT. Protein sequence: CASSPSTAGPGAFF.

This chain links TRBV6-5 with TRBJ2-3; tentative D call: TRBD2 (5 bases). CDR3 length: 16 residues. Trimming removed 0 bases from V and 1 base from J, with 11 bases in between. CDR1 is MNHEY and CDR2 is SVGAGI in the germline V gene. CDR3 coding DNA: TGTGCCAGCAGTTACTCGACTACAGCCCGCACAGATACGCAGTATTTT. This translates into CASSYSTTARTDTQYF.

V gene TRBV6-5 combines with J gene TRBJ1-5; 8 nucleotides align to TRBD1. V lost 8 bases and J lost 5; bases outside the gene matches: 5. Germline loops: CDR1 MNHEY, CDR2 SVGAGI. The CDR3 has 13 amino acids. The CDR3 DNA sequence: TGTGCCAGCCCGACAGGGGACGATCAGCCCCAGCATTTT. Translation: CASPTGDDQPQHF.

The chain recombines TRBV28 with TRBJ1-6, with D uncertain. With 3 bases removed from V and 7 bases from J, the gap between germline ends came to 7 bases. Per the germline V gene, CDR1 is MDHEN and CDR2 is SYDVKM. The CDR3 has 13 residues. Written as DNA, the CDR3 is TGTGCCAGCAGTTTGGCGGGAAATTCACCCCTCCACTTT. Protein sequence: CASSLAGNSPLHF.

The chain uses TRBV18 and TRBJ1-1, with D possibly TRBD1 on 6 matching bases. Germline CDR1 reads KGHSH; CDR2 reads LQKENI. Trimming took off 3 bases at V and 11 bases at J, with 13 bases between the two ends. The CDR3 runs 12 residues. CDR3 nucleotides: TGTGCCAGCTCACCTACAGGGAGTCTGGCTTTCTTT. Protein: CASSPTGSLAFF.

The chain recombines TRBV3-1 (or the pseudogene TRBV3-2) with TRBJ2-7; 7 bases map to TRBD1. This CDR3 contains 12 residues. V shed 1 base and J 9 bases; nucleotides not matched to a gene: 3. CDR1 and CDR2 from the germline V gene are LGHDT and YNNKEL (reference sequence). CDR3 bases: TGTGCCAGCAGCCAAGCCGAGGGGGCGCAGTACTTC. Residues: CASSQAEGAQYF.

The chain combines TRBV5-1 with TRBJ1-6; D might be TRBD1 (5 bases). The germline V gene encodes CDR1 SGHRS and CDR2 YFSETQ. V lost 4 bases and J 0 bases, leaving 11 bases between the germline ends. The CDR3 has 16 amino acids. The CDR3 loop is CASSLTVDSYNSPLHF. In DNA form, the CDR3 reads TGCGCCAGCAGCCTGACAGTGGACTCCTATAATTCACCCCTCCACTTT. Full variable domain (rest looked up from reference TRBV5-1 and TRBJ1-6): KAGVTQTPRYLIKTRGQQVTLSCSPISGHRSVSWYQQTPGQGLQFLFEYFSETQRNKGNFPGRFSGRQFSNSRSEMNVSTLELGDSALYLCASSLTVDSYNSPLHFGNGTRLTVT.

The J gene is TRBJ2-5, the V gene TRBV6-5, with 7 bases lining up with TRBD1. Trimming removed 7 bases from V and 1 base from J; junction bases left unmatched: 3. There are 13 residues in the CDR3. Germline CDR1 is MNHEY and CDR2 is SVGAGI. This chain's CDR3 is CASTTGPQETQYF. The CDR3 DNA is TGTGCCAGCACGACAGGGCCCCAAGAGACCCAGTACTTC.

This clone was counted between two and nine times. This sequence joins TRBV27 and TRBJ1-2; 7 bases agree with TRBD1. Germline V gene lookup returns CDR1 MNHEY and CDR2 SMNVEV (reference sequence). V shed 2 bases and J 3 bases; nucleotides not matched to a gene: 12. This CDR3 has 17 amino acids. CDR3: CASSLRPSGGLDYGYTF. As DNA, the CDR3 is TGTGCCAGCAGTTTAAGACCTTCAGGGGGGTTGGACTATGGCTACACCTTC.

The DNA for the CDR3 is TGCGCCAGCAGTATCGGACTACAAGAGACCCAGTACTTC. Translation gives CASSIGLQETQYF. This chain links TRBV10-2 with TRBJ2-5; possible D gene TRBD2, 6 bases. V was pared by 5 bases and J by 2 bases, with 9 bases between. CDR1 and CDR2 from the germline V gene are WSHSY and SAAADI. CDR3 length equals 13 residues.

The chain is built from TRBV29-1 and TRBJ2-5; TRBD1 matches at 8 bases. Per the germline V gene, CDR1 is SQVTM and CDR2 is ANQGSEA. The J segment lost 4 bases and the V segment lost 7 bases, leaving 5 bases of the junction unmatched. The CDR3 spans 12 residues. The CDR3 reads CSADRGRETQYF. CDR3 DNA sequence: TGCAGCGCCGACAGGGGAAGAGAGACCCAGTACTTC.

The chain uses TRBV24-1 and TRBJ2-1, with TRBD2 as a possible D gene (6 bases). V was pared by 3 bases and J by 5 bases, with 13 bases between. Germline V gene data show CDR1 as KGHDR and CDR2 as SFDVKD. The CDR3 length is 15 residues. The CDR3 nucleotides are TGTGCCACCAGTGATCCGGGACTGGCTGACAATGAGCAGTTCTTC. The encoded protein is CATSDPGLADNEQFF.

The genes are TRBV27 and TRBJ1-1; TRBD1 agrees at 9 bases. The junction had 7 bases not matched to a gene; V was cut back by 6 bases and J by 2 bases. CDR1 is MNHEY and CDR2 is SMNVEV in the germline V gene (reference sequence). The CDR3 covers 15 residues. CDR3 nucleotide sequence: TGTGCCAGCAGGAGGGCGGGACAGGGTAACACTGAAGCTTTCTTT. Its translation: CASRRAGQGNTEAFF.